The 32 T cell receptor beta chains below all came from one sample that was sequenced in a study of cytomegalovirus exposure and HLA in healthy donors. The PCR was carried out with 60 Vbeta primers and 13 Jbeta primers. Repertoires were generated with immunoSEQ multiplex PCR, while TCRdb's copy carries only in-frame clones and drops some. Among approximately 120,000 clones listed, 60% to 85% were seen once. Sequenced sample: PBMCs. Receptor source: a middle-aged woman in good health and CMV-seropositive.

The CDR3 sequence is CASSSRDWAYEQYF. As DNA, the CDR3 is TGTGCCAGCAGCAGTCGGGACTGGGCCTACGAGCAGTACTTC. V and J are TRBV7-8 and TRBJ2-7; TRBD2 is a possible D gene (6 bases). Per the germline V gene, CDR1 is SGHVS and CDR2 is FQNEAQ. The CDR3 sequence is 14 residues long. V was pared by 5 bases and J by 2 bases, with 13 bases between.

This CDR3 reads CASRGLAGAYEQYF. The CDR3 region has the DNA TGTGCCAGCAGGGGACTAGCGGGGGCTTACGAGCAGTACTTC. The genes are TRBV2 and TRBJ2-7; the match to TRBD2 covers 14 bases. Trimming took 6 bases from V and 4 from J; bases not matched to a gene: 2. The CDR3 is 14 amino acids. Germline V gives CDR1 SNHLY, CDR2 FYNNEI.

This clone was found once. The CDR3, as DNA: TGTGCCAGCAGCTGGAACGGGGGGGACACTGAAGCTTTCTTT. Translated: CASSWNGGDTEAFF. The V and J genes are TRBV7-2 and TRBJ1-1; TRBD1 might be the D (5 bases). The CDR3 is 14 amino acids. V was pared by 4 bases and J by 3 bases, with 12 bases between. CDR1 is SGHTA and CDR2 is FQGNSA in the germline V gene.

This sequence joins TRBV19 and TRBJ1-3; TRBD1 matches 9 bases. CDR3 length: 16 amino acids. Germline CDR1 and CDR2: LNHDA and SQIVND (reference sequence). After removal of 7 bases from V and 0 bases from J, the junction contained 7 bases not matched to a gene. CDR3 region: CASTSGTGSSGNTIYF. The DNA of the CDR3 is TGTGCCAGTACCTCGGGGACAGGGAGCTCTGGAAACACCATATATTTT.

The gene calls are TRBV18 and TRBJ2-2; 7 bases map to TRBD1. The CDR3 is 15 amino acids. V was clipped by 1 base and J by 4 bases; unmatched bases: 3. Germline V gene data show CDR1 as KGHSH and CDR2 as LQKENI. The CDR3 DNA reads TGTGCCAGCTCACCACGACAGGGTGGCACCGGGGAGCTGTTTTTT. It is translated as CASSPRQGGTGELFF. Combining the CDR3 with reference TRBV18 and TRBJ2-2 gives the whole variable domain NAGVMQNPRHLVRRRGQEARLRCSPMKGHSHVYWYRQLPEEGLKFMVYLQKENIIDESGMPKERFSAEFPKEGPSILRIQQVVRGDSAAYFCASSPRQGGTGELFFGEGSRLTVL.

The V gene is TRBV25-1, the J gene TRBJ2-1; tentatively, D is TRBD2 (6 bases). Germline V gene sequence: CDR1 MGHDK, CDR2 SYGVNS. This CDR3 has 15 amino acids. Trimming pared 7 bases from V and 7 bases from J, leaving 20 bases between. In nucleotides, the CDR3 is TGTGCCAGCACCCAACCGGGACTTGTGAGGAATGAGCAGTTCTTC. The encoded protein is CASTQPGLVRNEQFF.

CDR3 in amino acids: CASSDGTGIPSYNSPLHF. In DNA, the CDR3 is TGTGCCAGCAGTGACGGGACAGGGATCCCCTCCTATAATTCACCCCTCCACTTT. The chain is built from TRBV6-1 and TRBJ1-6; TRBD1 matches at 9 bases. Germline CDR1 is MNHNS and CDR2 is SASEGT. V gave up 3 bases and J gave up 0 bases; unmatched junction bases: 6. CDR3 size: 18 residues.

This chain uses TRBV5-6 with TRBJ1-2; weak D call: TRBD1 (5 bases). CDR1 is SGHDT and CDR2 is YYEEEE in the germline V gene. The CDR3 is 14 residues long. The V and J ends lost 5 bases and 7 bases respectively, with 18 bases between them. CDR3 region: CASRLRSGGSGYTF. In DNA form, the CDR3 reads TGTGCCAGCAGATTGCGAAGCGGGGGTAGTGGCTACACCTTC.

This clone was found a few times. CDR3 in amino acids: CASRLVTGGGTEAFF. In nucleotides, the CDR3 is TGTGCCAGCAGACTCGTTACAGGGGGCGGCACTGAAGCTTTCTTT. V and J are TRBV5-5 and TRBJ1-1, with 9 nucleotides matching TRBD1. V lost 5 bases to trimming and J lost 4 bases; unmatched junction nucleotides: 9. Germline values: CDR1 SGHKS, CDR2 YYEKEE (reference sequence). CDR3 size: 15 residues. Based on the CDR3 plus reference TRBV5-5 and TRBJ1-1, the full variable domain is DAGVTQSPTHLIKTRGQQVTLRCSPISGHKSVSWYQQVLGQGPQFIFQYYEKEERGRGNFPDRFSARQFPNYSSELNVNALLLGDSALYLCASRLVTGGGTEAFFGQGTRLTVV.

With respect to this clone: Other DNA sequences from this sample encode an identical CDR3 as well. CDR3 residues: CASSDSELETQYF. CDR3 DNA sequence: TGTGCCAGCAGTGATTCGGAGTTGGAGACCCAGTACTTC. The chain has TRBV2 and TRBJ2-5; no firm D call. This CDR3 contains 13 residues. V dropped 3 bases and J dropped 5 bases, with 10 bases sitting between them. CDR1 is SNHLY and CDR2 is FYNNEI in the germline V gene.

The V gene is TRBV9, the J gene TRBJ1-1; the D is unclear. CDR1 is SGDLS, CDR2 YYNGEE, per germline. The CDR3 totals 14 residues. Trimming took 0 bases from V and 1 from J, leaving 7 bases between them. The chain's CDR3 is CASSVVGTNTEAFF. The CDR3 coding sequence is TGTGCCAGCAGCGTAGTGGGCACGAACACTGAAGCTTTCTTT.

The chain has TRBV5-4 and TRBJ2-2; 7 bases are a match to TRBD2. J was trimmed by 7 bases and V by 4 bases; bases with no gene match: 13. CDR1 is SGHNT, CDR2 YYREEE, per germline (reference sequence). CDR3 length equals 16 residues. This chain's CDR3 is CASSLGTTYGGGELFF. CDR3 DNA sequence: TGTGCCAGCAGCCTCGGGACTACCTACGGGGGCGGGGAGCTGTTTTTT.

The rearrangement uses TRBV5-6 and TRBJ2-2, with 11 bases matching TRBD2. Per germline, CDR1 SGHDT and CDR2 YYEEEE. V was clipped by 3 bases and J by 6 bases; unmatched bases: 7. CDR3 size: 16 residues. This chain's CDR3 is CASSYYSGGASGELFF. The CDR3 DNA sequence: TGTGCCAGCAGCTACTATAGCGGGGGGGCCTCCGGGGAGCTGTTTTTT.

The chain combines TRBV5-6 with TRBJ1-1; D is uncertain. V was trimmed by 6 bases and J by 6 bases, leaving 9 bases between them. Germline assignment: CDR1 SGHDT and CDR2 YYEEEE. The CDR3 is 11 residues long. The CDR3 nucleotides read TGTGCCAGCACCCTAGGCGCTGAAGCTTTCTTT. It codes for CASTLGAEAFF.

A single count supports this clone. The chain links TRBV5-1 to TRBJ2-2; 10 bases fit TRBD2. V shed 4 bases and J 0 bases; nucleotides not matched to a gene: 3. Germline CDR1 reads SGHRS; CDR2 reads YFSETQ. There are 16 residues in the CDR3. The chain's CDR3 is CASSTLAGSNTGELFF. Written as DNA, the CDR3 is TGCGCCAGCAGCACACTAGCGGGGTCGAACACCGGGGAGCTGTTTTTT. Variable domain in full (rest from reference TRBV5-1 and TRBJ2-2): KAGVTQTPRYLIKTRGQQVTLSCSPISGHRSVSWYQQTPGQGLQFLFEYFSETQRNKGNFPGRFSGRQFSNSRSEMNVSTLELGDSALYLCASSTLAGSNTGELFFGEGSRLTVL.

This clone was counted once. The genes are TRBV5-1 and TRBJ1-2, with 9 bases matching TRBD1. The CDR3 is 15 amino acids. Germline CDR1 SGHRS, CDR2 YFSETQ. V shed 4 bases, J shed 2 bases, and the junction held 6 bases outside the gene matches. The CDR3 spells CASSTETGGNYGYTF. CDR3 DNA sequence: TGCGCCAGCAGCACAGAGACAGGGGGGAACTATGGCTACACCTTC.

The J gene is TRBJ2-1, the V gene TRBV5-1; a possible D gene is TRBD1 (6 bases). The V gene lost 2 bases and the J gene lost 7 bases, with 13 bases spanning the gap. Germline loops: CDR1 SGHRS, CDR2 YFSETQ. This CDR3 has 14 residues. CDR3 DNA sequence: TGCGCCAGCAGCTTCCCAGGGGTTGAAAATGAGCAGTTCTTC. Its translation: CASSFPGVENEQFF.

This clone was detected a few times. J is TRBJ1-2 and V is TRBV5-1, with D perhaps matching TRBD1 (6 bases). V was trimmed by 1 base and J by 6 bases, leaving 16 bases between them. The germline V gene has CDR1 SGHRS and CDR2 YFSETQ. There are 15 residues in the CDR3. CDR3 protein: CASSLRGGGGDGYTF. CDR3 coding DNA: TGCGCCAGCAGCTTGAGAGGGGGTGGGGGAGATGGCTACACCTTC.

Concerning this clone: The sample has other DNA sequences that encode this CDR3 too. The V gene is TRBV30, the J gene TRBJ1-5; D remains unclear. This CDR3 is built from 15 residues. Trimming pared 0 bases from V and 0 bases from J, leaving 9 bases between. The germline V gene has CDR1 GTSNPN and CDR2 SVGIG (reference sequence). CDR3 loop: CAWSVSGYSNQPQHF. For the CDR3, the DNA is TGTGCCTGGAGTGTATCGGGGTATAGCAATCAGCCCCAGCATTTT.

V usage is TRBV6-5 and J usage is TRBJ1-2; 7 bases are shared with TRBD1. This CDR3 region has 14 residues. The germline CDR1 and CDR2 sequences are MNHEY and SVGAGI. J was trimmed by 2 bases and V by 2 bases; bases with no gene match: 2. CDR3 sequence: CASSYRTGNYGYTF. CDR3 DNA: TGTGCCAGCAGTTACCGGACAGGCAACTATGGCTACACCTTC.

In this sample, this clone turned up once. Relative to the germline gene, one junction end is altered; a read error may explain this. This chain joins TRBV27 and TRBJ1-4, with a possible D match to TRBD1 (6 bases). Germline V gene lookup returns CDR1 MNHEY and CDR2 SMNVEV (reference sequence). The CDR3 spans 15 residues. The DNA for the CDR3 is TGTGCCAGCAGGGCATACAGGGATTTTAATGGAAAACTGTTTTTT. This sequence encodes CASRAYRDFNGKLFF.

In this sample, this clone turned up a few times. This sequence joins TRBV6-1 and TRBJ1-1; D gene unclear. V lost 7 bases to trimming and J lost 8 bases, with 20 bases between them. The CDR3 runs to 14 residues. In germline, CDR1 is MNHNS, CDR2 SASEGT. CDR3 nucleotides: TGTGCCAGCATCCTCAGGTTACAAACCTCAGAAGCTTTCTTT. The encoded protein is CASILRLQTSEAFF.

This chain uses TRBV5-1 with TRBJ1-1; D not certain. The germline V gene has CDR1 SGHRS and CDR2 YFSETQ. There are 17 residues in the CDR3. V lost 4 bases and J 5 bases, leaving 24 bases between the germline ends. The CDR3 sequence is CASSQLPSGGWDTEAFF. Written as DNA, the CDR3 is TGCGCCAGCAGCCAATTGCCGAGTGGAGGCTGGGATACTGAAGCTTTCTTT.

The genes are TRBV19 and TRBJ1-1; D remains unclear. This CDR3 spans 15 amino acids. Trimming left V 3 bases short and J 0 bases short, with 11 bases between. Germline-derived CDR1 and CDR2 are LNHDA and SQIVND (reference sequence). DNA for the CDR3: TGTGCCAGTAGTATCGCGGGCCACTTGAACACTGAAGCTTTCTTT. Encoded protein: CASSIAGHLNTEAFF.

The chain combines TRBV30 with TRBJ1-3; no definite D call. The CDR3 length is 13 residues. Trimming removed 2 bases from V and 10 bases from J, with 15 bases in between. Germline V CDR1 and CDR2: GTSNPN, SVGIG (reference sequence). CDR3 sequence: CAWSITTVGTIYF. In nucleotides, the CDR3 is TGTGCCTGGAGTATTACGACGGTCGGGACCATATATTTT.

This clone has at least ten counts. The chain uses TRBV7-2 and TRBJ2-6; the match to TRBD1 covers 7 bases. CDR1 SGHTA and CDR2 FQGNSA come from the germline V gene. V dropped 1 base and J dropped 3; count of bases not matched to a gene: 6. CDR3 length equals 17 residues. DNA for the CDR3: TGTGCCAGCAGCTTAGGACAGGGAGTGGTTGGGGCCAACGTCCTGACTTTC. Translation gives CASSLGQGVVGANVLTF.

The V call is TRBV30, the J call TRBJ1-2; D gene uncertain. The CDR3 sequence is 15 residues long. Trimming took 0 bases from V and 0 from J, leaving 11 bases between them. Germline loops: CDR1 GTSNPN, CDR2 SVGIG (reference sequence). CDR3 DNA sequence: TGTGCCTGGAGTGTACAATACAGAGCTAACTATGGCTACACCTTC. The encoded protein is CAWSVQYRANYGYTF.

The chain has TRBV5-1 and TRBJ2-7; TRBD2 matches 12 bases. Trimming cost V 7 bases and J 1 base; bases outside gene matches: 6. Germline V gene sequence: CDR1 SGHRS, CDR2 YFSETQ. CDR3 length: 15 amino acids. The CDR3 reads CASRETSGGSYEQYF. The CDR3 bases are TGCGCCAGCCGTGAGACTAGCGGGGGTTCCTACGAGCAGTACTTC.

The chain uses TRBV7-8 and TRBJ2-3; D uncertain. This CDR3 is built from 13 residues. V was clipped by 6 bases and J by 0 bases, with 7 bases between them. Germline CDR1 reads SGHVS; CDR2 reads FQNEAQ. CDR3 loop: CASRRLSTDTQYF. The DNA for the CDR3 is TGTGCCAGCAGGCGGCTCAGCACAGATACGCAGTATTTT.

This clone appeared a single time. The chain recombines TRBV25-1 with TRBJ1-2, with TRBD1 as a possible D gene (5 bases). The V and J ends lost 0 bases and 1 base respectively, with 9 bases between them. CDR1 MGHDK and CDR2 SYGVNS come from the germline V gene. There are 15 residues in the CDR3. The CDR3 loop reads CASSEYGQGNYGYTF. In nucleotides, the CDR3 is TGTGCCAGCAGTGAATATGGGCAGGGTAACTATGGCTACACCTTC.

The chain combines TRBV6-5 with TRBJ2-5; unclear D gene. V lost 7 bases, J lost 5 bases, and 14 bases lay in between. This CDR3 spans 13 amino acids. Germline V lookup: CDR1 MNHEY, CDR2 SVGAGI. In DNA form, the CDR3 reads TGTGCCAGCAAGCTGAGCTCCGAGGAGACCCAGTACTTC. Protein: CASKLSSEETQYF.

Remarks on this clone: Other DNA variants within this sample encode the same CDR3. The V call is TRBV10-3, the J call TRBJ1-1; 7 nucleotides agree with TRBD1. CDR3 length: 13 amino acids. Germline CDR1 reads ENHRY; CDR2 reads SYGVKD. V shed 3 bases, J shed 5 bases, and the junction held 3 bases outside the gene matches. The CDR3 spells CAISEIQGTEAFF. The CDR3 nucleotides read TGTGCCATCAGTGAAATACAGGGGACTGAAGCTTTCTTT.